The source of this T cell receptor beta chain is a study of T cells in localized non-small cell lung cancer (dated by TCRdb to between 2020 and 2021). About the investigation overall: The study examined T cell repertoires in a few hundred patients with early-stage NSCLC and compared tumors with uninvolved tumor-adjacent lungs. The mean age of the NSCLC patients was roughly 70 years, with 130 or so men and around 99 women. The cohort consisted of 236 treatment-naive NSCLC patients whose localized lung tumors had been resected.

Broad study findings and their caveats: Higher blood T cell density associated with longer overall survival, while higher adjacent-lung clonality associated with shorter survival. Because multi-region sequencing of the tumors was not done, intratumor heterogeneity could not be ruled out. The highest T cell clonality was observed in uninvolved tumor-adjacent lung, where clonality exceeded that of tumor, suggesting that antigenic responses were more focused in uninvolved tumor-adjacent lung. Since the design was exploratory, TCR variables were selected using unadjusted p-values with no false-discovery rate correction. Of the top 100 tumor clones, a median of roughly 56 were detected in paired uninvolved adjacent lung; roughly 29 were also among that lung's top 100.

As regards this clone: Its target antigen remains unknown. No clone much larger than this one lies a single base away; base qualities are absent.

At diagnosis, peripheral blood, uninvolved tumor-adjacent lung and tumor were collected and were preserved as a mix of fresh-frozen and FFPE material. TCR beta CDR3 regions were sequenced from DNA using the immunoSEQ Assay. The study's own analysis went as follows. To compute T cell density, TCR beta template counts were normalized to usable DNA, which was estimated by amplifying housekeeping genes. Using the preseqR package, richness was estimated by extrapolating to 120,000 templates for tissue samples and 400,000 templates for PBMC samples. Clonality was calculated as one minus Pielou's evenness. Tissue-enriched TCRs were identified by differential abundance testing using productive amino-acid clonotypes, minimum total count 5 and alpha 0.1. Repertoire overlap between compartments was quantified with the Jaccard Index and Morisita Overlap Index. GLIPH clustered TCR beta CDR3s with public tetramer-defined viral CDR3s; viral motifs required at least three viral sequences plus V-gene enrichment. The table was pulled from immuneACCESS by TCRdb, which kept in-frame rearrangements only. Such tables lose some clones; where checked, under half of the loss comes from unresolved V genes, and the rest has no known cause. The V and J calls and clone size were taken over from that table, and D and trimming were inferred from the DNA. Recorded for this sample are a few thousand clones; 20% to 25% of them occurred a single time. The top ten hold under 20% of the sample.

Relative to germline, V is missing 1 base and J is missing 7 bases, with 4 bases of the junction outside any gene match. There are 14 amino acids in the CDR3, from cysteine to phenylalanine inclusive. The read is trimmed to its CDR3 DNA, 42 bases read in frame from base 1. The germline V gene supplies CDR1 SGHNT and CDR2 YENEEA. The chain is made from TRBV11-3 and TRBJ2-1; 7 junctional bases match TRBD1. Sequenced material: lung tumor tissue, taken before any cancer treatment. The sequence derives from a man aged 35-75 years with stage II lung adenocarcinoma. The CDR3 sequence is CASSLGAGGNEQFF. At the DNA level, the sequence is TGTGCCAGCAGCTTAGGGGCAGGGGGAAATGAGCAGTTCTTC.